This T cell receptor (beta chain) was captured in a study of cytomegalovirus exposure and HLA in healthy donors. Study outcomes and limitations: A few CMV-associated chains were confirmed in vitro to be specific for CMV antigens.

The PCR contained 60 Vbeta and 13 Jbeta primers. Repertoires were generated with immunoSEQ multiplex PCR, while TCRdb's copy carries only in-frame clones and drops some. Of about 140,000 clones listed, approximately 85% are singletons. The CDR3 runs to 12 residues. Germline CDR1 is MNHEY and CDR2 is SVGAGI. J was trimmed by 2 bases and V by 8 bases; bases with no gene match: 3. Details on this clone: The antigen is not known.

The source of this sequence is a woman aged 40 to 50 in good health and CMV-seronegative. The sample taken for sequencing was PBMCs. This chain uses TRBV6-5 with TRBJ2-7, with 7 bases that match TRBD1. The CDR3 DNA sequence: TGTGCCAGCCGACAGGGCACCTACGAGCAGTACTTC. This gives the protein CASRQGTYEQYF.